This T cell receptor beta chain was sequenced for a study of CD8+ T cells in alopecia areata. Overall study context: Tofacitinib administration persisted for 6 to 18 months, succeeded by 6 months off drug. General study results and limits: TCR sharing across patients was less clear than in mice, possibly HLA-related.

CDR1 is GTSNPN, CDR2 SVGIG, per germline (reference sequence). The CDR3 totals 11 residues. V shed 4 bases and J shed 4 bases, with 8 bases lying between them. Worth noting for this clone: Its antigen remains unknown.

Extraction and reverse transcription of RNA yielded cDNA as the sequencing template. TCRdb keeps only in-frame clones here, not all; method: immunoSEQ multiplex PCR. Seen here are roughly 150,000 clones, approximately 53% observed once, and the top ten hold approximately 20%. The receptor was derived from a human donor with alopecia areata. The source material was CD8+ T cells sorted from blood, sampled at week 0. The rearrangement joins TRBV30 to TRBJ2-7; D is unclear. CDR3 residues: CAWTSGYEQYF. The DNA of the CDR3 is TGTGCCTGGACTTCTGGATACGAGCAGTACTTC.